This is a list of T cell receptor beta chains from one sample in a study of CD8 T cells in Susac syndrome. TCRdb redid the calling of the immunoSEQ multiplex PCR reads with MiXCR, one entry per CDR3 protein. The sample carries tens of thousands of distinct CDR3 sequences, 90% to 97% recorded once. Sequencing was performed on CD8+ T cells from PBMCs. These receptors all come from a human donor with Susac syndrome. CDR3s include the opening cysteine and the closing phenylalanine or tryptophan. The D gene is left open where the match is weak. Expanded clones get a size class; other rows say once, few or many, or leave the size out.

V gene,clone size,J gene,D gene,CDR3 DNA,CDR3 protein
TRBV20-1,-,TRBJ1-5,-,TGCAGTGCCCACGGCGGGGGGGGTCAGCCCCAGCATTTT,CSAHGGGGQPQHF
TRBV23-1,-,TRBJ1-6,-,TGCGCCAGCCTTGGGACCGTCGGTAATTCACCCCTCCACTTT,CASLGTVGNSPLHF
TRBV6-2/TRBV6-3,-,TRBJ2-5,-,TGTGCCAGCAGTTATGCCGAGACCCAGTACTTC,CASSYAETQYF
TRBV5-1,-,TRBJ2-7,-,TGCGCCAGCAGCTTGGACAGGTCGGGCGAGCAGTACTTC,CASSLDRSGEQYF
TRBV5-4,-,TRBJ2-5,-,TGTGCCAGCAGAGCGGATCTAGTGAGCGGAGAGACCCAGTACTTC,CASRADLVSGETQYF
TRBV3-1,-,TRBJ2-5,TRBD2,TGTGCCAGCAGCCAAGATACAGGACTAGCGAGGAAGTACTTC,CASSQDTGLARKYF
TRBV5-1,-,TRBJ1-2,-,TGCGCCAGCAGCTGGGAAGGGCCCAACTATGGCTACACCTTC,CASSWEGPNYGYTF
TRBV30,once,TRBJ2-7,-,TGTGCCTGGACCGAGGGGGGTGGAGAGCAGTACTTC,CAWTEGGGEQYF
TRBV4-3,once,TRBJ2-7,TRBD2,TGCGCCAGCAGCCAAGATCACTGGACTAGCGACTCCTACGAGCAGTACTTC,CASSQDHWTSDSYEQYF
TRBV9,-,TRBJ1-1,-,TGTGCCAGCAGCGTAGCATCCGGTTCCCCCACTGAAGCTTTCTTT,CASSVASGSPTEAFF
TRBV20-1,-,TRBJ1-5,-,TGCAGTGCAATGAGGGGTAGCAATAGCAATCAGCCCCAGCATTTT,CSAMRGSNSNQPQHF
TRBV29-1,-,TRBJ2-1,-,TGCAGCGTTGAATGGGGGGCCAGGAATGAGCAGTTCTTC,CSVEWGARNEQFF
TRBV4-3,once,TRBJ2-1,-,TGCGCCAGCAGCCAAGAAGGGAGCGGCTACAATGAGCAGTTCTTC,CASSQEGSGYNEQFF